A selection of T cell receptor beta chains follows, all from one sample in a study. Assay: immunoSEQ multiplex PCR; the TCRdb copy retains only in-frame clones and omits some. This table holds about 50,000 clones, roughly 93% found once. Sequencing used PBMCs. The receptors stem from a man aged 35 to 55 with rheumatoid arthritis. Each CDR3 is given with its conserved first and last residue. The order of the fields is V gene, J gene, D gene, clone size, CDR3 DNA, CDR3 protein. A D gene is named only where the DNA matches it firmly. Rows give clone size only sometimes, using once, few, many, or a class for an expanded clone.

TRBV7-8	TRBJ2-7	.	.	TGTGCCAGCAGCTTATGGACTTCTACAGCCTACGAGCAGTACTTC	CASSLWTSTAYEQYF
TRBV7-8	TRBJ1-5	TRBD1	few	TGTGCCAGCAGCTCCCCCGGGACAGGGCGTCAGCCCCAGCATTTT	CASSSPGTGRQPQHF
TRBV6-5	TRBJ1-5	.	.	TGTGCCAGCATATGTCGGCTGGATGGCAATCAGCCCCAGCATTTT	CASICRLDGNQPQHF
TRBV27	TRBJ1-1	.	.	TGTGCCAGCAGTGTAGCCGGGGCAAAGACTGAAGCTTTCTTT	CASSVAGAKTEAFF
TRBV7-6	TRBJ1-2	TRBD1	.	TGTGCCAGCAGCCCCTCTCCAGCAGGGGGCAAAGGCTACACCTTC	CASSPSPAGGKGYTF
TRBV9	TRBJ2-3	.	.	TGTGCCAGCAGCGTAGCAGGACCGAGCACAGATACGCAGTATTTT	CASSVAGPSTDTQYF
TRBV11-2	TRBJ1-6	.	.	TGTGCCAGCAGCTTAAGGGTCACCGCGACATATAATTCACCCCTCCACTTT	CASSLRVTATYNSPLHF
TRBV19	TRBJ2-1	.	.	TGTGCCAGTAGTTCCGCAGGGAGCTACAATGAGCAGTTCTTC	CASSSAGSYNEQFF
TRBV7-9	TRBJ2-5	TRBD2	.	TGTGCCAGCAGCTTAGAGCGGGGGGCTCAAGAGACCCAGTACTTC	CASSLERGAQETQYF
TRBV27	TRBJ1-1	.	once	TGTGCCACTGCCATGTTAGGCCGGGAAGCTTTCTTT	CATAMLGREAFF
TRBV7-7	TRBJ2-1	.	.	TGTGCTAGCAGCTTAGTGATGCAGGGGAGTGAGCAGTTCTTC	CASSLVMQGSEQFF
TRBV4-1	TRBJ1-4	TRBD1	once	TGCGCCAGCAGCCAAGGACAGGGAACTAATGAAAAACTGTTTTTT	CASSQGQGTNEKLFF
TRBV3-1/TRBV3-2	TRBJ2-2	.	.	TGTGCCAGCAGCCAGGCGAACACCGGGGAGCTGTTTTTT	CASSQANTGELFF
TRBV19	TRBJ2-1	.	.	TGTGCCAGTAATGGGCCATGGGACAATGAGCAGTTCTTC	CASNGPWDNEQFF
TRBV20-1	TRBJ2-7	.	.	TGCAGTGCCCAGGGATACCACGAGCAGTACTTC	CSAQGYHEQYF
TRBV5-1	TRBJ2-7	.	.	TGCGCCAGCAGCTCAAGGGTGTATCCCTACGAGCAGTACTTC	CASSSRVYPYEQYF
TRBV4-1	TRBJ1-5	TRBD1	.	TGCGCCAGCAGCCTAGAACAGGGGGATCAGCCCCAGCATTTT	CASSLEQGDQPQHF
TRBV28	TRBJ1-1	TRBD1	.	TGTGCCAGCAGCGGGGACAGGGGGCGCTGGACTGAAGCTTTCTTT	CASSGDRGRWTEAFF
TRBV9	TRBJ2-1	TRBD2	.	TGTGCCAGCAGCGTAGCCAGCGGGAGGGCCGAGGATGAGCAGTTCTTC	CASSVASGRAEDEQFF
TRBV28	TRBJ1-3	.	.	TGTGCCAGTCAACCTCCAATCTCTGGAAACACCATATATTTT	CASQPPISGNTIYF
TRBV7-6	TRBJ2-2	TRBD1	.	TGTGCCAGCAGGCAGGGACAGAGCGGGGAGCTGTTTTTT	CASRQGQSGELFF
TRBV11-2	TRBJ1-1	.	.	TGTGCCAGCAGCTCGACAGGTTTAACTGAAGCTTTCTTT	CASSSTGLTEAFF
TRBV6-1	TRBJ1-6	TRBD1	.	TGTGCCAGCAGTGAGAGGACAGGGGAGTCCTACTCACCCCTCCACTTT	CASSERTGESYSPLHF